Given below is one T cell receptor (beta chain) in context. Its antigen is still unknown. This sample is drawn from a study of vaccination effects on CD4 cells after COVID-19. Study-wide context: Pools of viral peptides were used by the ViraFEST assay to expand antigen-specific CD4+ T cells ahead of sequencing. Study outcomes and limitations: No early post-infection timepoints were available in the study, which also included few convalescent patients. Among infection- and vaccine-induced clones, marked clonal contraction occurred late after vaccination.

The culture ran for around 10 days before CD4+ T cells were isolated. Either the BNT162b2 or mRNA-1273 vaccine was given to participants in two doses. The CDR3 is 13 residues long. V lost 2 bases to trimming and J lost 5 bases, with 8 bases between them. CDR1 is MNHEY, CDR2 SMNVEV, per germline (reference sequence). Some clones are missing from TCRdb's copy, which holds only in-frame ones; the method was immunoSEQ multiplex PCR. This sample has tens of thousands of clones, with around 74% found just once. The material was CD4+ T cells from PBMCs cultured without peptide, obtained after COVID-19 vaccination. This clonotype originated in a human donor who received a COVID-19 vaccine. The gene calls are TRBV27 and TRBJ2-3; D unclear. DNA of the CDR3: TGTGCCAGCAGTTTAAGGCAACTAGATACGCAGTATTTT. Protein: CASSLRQLDTQYF.